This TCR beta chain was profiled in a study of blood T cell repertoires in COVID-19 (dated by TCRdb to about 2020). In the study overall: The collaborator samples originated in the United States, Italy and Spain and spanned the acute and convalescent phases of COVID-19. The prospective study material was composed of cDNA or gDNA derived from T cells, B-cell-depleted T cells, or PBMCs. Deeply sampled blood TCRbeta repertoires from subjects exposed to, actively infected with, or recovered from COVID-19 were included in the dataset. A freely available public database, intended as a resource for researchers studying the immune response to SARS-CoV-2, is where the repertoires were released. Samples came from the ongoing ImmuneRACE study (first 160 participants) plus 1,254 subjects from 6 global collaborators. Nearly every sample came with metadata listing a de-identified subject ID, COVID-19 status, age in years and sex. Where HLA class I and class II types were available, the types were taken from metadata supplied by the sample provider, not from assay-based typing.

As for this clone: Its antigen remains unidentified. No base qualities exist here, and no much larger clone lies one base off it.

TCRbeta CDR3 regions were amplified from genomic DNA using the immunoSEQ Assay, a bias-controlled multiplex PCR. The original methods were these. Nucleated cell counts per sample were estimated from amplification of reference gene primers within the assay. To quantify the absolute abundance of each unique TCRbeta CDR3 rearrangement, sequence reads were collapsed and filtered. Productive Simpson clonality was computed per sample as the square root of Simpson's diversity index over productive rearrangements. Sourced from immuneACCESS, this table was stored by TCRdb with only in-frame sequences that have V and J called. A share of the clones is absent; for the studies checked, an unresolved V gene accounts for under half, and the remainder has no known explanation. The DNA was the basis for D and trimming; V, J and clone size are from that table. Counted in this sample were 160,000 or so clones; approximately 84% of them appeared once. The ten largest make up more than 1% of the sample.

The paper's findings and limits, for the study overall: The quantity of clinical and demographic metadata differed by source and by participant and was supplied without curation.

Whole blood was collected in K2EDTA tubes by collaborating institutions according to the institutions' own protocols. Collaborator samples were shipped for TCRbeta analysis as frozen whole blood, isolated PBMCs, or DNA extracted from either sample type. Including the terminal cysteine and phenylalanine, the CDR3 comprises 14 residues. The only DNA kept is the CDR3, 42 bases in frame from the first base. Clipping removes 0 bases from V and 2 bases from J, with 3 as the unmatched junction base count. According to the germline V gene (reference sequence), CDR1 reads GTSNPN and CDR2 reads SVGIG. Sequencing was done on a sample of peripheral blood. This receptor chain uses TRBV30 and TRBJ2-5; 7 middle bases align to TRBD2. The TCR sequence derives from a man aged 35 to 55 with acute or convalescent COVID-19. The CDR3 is CAWSVTSVQETQYF. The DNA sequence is TGTGCCTGGAGTGTTACTAGCGTACAAGAGACCCAGTACTTC.